The clone carrying this T cell receptor (beta chain) was seen many times. The CDR3 spans 11 residues. The germline CDR1 and CDR2 sequences are MDHEN and SYDVKM. The V and J ends lost 6 bases and 10 bases respectively, with 12 bases between them. Amplification of TCR beta CDR3 regions used RNA as the template. A first-round RT-PCR of the TCR CDR3 used the HTBI primer set. TCRdb reanalysed the multiplex PCR reads using MiXCR and keeps one entry per CDR3 protein. The table has over 300,000 distinct CDR3 sequences, about 15% seen once; the top ten hold approximately 11%. The diagnoses drew upon clinical symptoms, serum thyroxine and TRAb, thyroid ultrasound and orbital computed tomography. The sample is drawn from a study of T cells in Graves' hyperthyroidism and ophthalmopathy.

The sequence was collected from a woman in her sixties with Graves' hyperthyroidism. The chain employs TRBV28 and TRBJ1-1; D uncertain. The sample comprised blood. This CDR3 reads CASSTTVGAFF. The CDR3, as DNA: TGTGCCAGCAGCACAACAGTGGGAGCTTTCTTT.